This record concerns one TCR beta chain sequence. Antigen specificity is unknown. The authors made TCR beta libraries by quantitative 5'-RACE with molecular barcodes. One entry per CDR3 protein, called by TCRdb with MiXCR from the 5' RACE reads. The table has over 600,000 distinct CDR3 sequences, over 15% seen once; the top ten hold around 20%. This sample was included in a study of CD8 T cells in ankylosing spondylitis. Notes on the study in general: A motif of under ten highly homologous TCR beta variants was seen as apparently characteristic of ankylosing spondylitis blood. Past studies reported some motif variants in reactive arthritis synovial fluid and blood. Disease-linked clones proved CD8+ and comparatively uncommon in peripheral blood.

Sequenced input: blood, either unsorted or a sorted T cell fraction (not recorded which). This receptor was obtained from a male donor with ankylosing spondylitis.

CDR3 nucleotide sequence: TGTGCCAGCAGTTTACTTTGGGGACAGGGTTCCTACGAGCAGTACTTC. It translates to CASSLLWGQGSYEQYF. This sequence joins TRBV27 and TRBJ2-7, with TRBD1 identical over 9 bases. This CDR3 has 16 residues. J was trimmed by 1 base and V by 2 bases; bases with no gene match: 6. Germline assignment: CDR1 MNHEY and CDR2 SMNVEV (reference sequence).